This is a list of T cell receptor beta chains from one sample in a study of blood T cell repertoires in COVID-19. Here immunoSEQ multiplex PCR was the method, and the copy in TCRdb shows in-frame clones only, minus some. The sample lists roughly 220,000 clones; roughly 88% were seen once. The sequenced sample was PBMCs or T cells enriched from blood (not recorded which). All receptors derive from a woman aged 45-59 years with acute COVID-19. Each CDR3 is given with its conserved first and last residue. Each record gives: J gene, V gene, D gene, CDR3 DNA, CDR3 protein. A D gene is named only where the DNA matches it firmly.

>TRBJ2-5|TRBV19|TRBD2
TGTGCCAGTAGCGGCGGGACTAGCGGGGAATTACAAGAGACCCAGTACTTC
CASSGGTSGELQETQYF
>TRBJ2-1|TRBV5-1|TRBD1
TGCGCCAGCAGCCCGGGACAGGGGTTGAACAATGAGCAGTTCTTC
CASSPGQGLNNEQFF
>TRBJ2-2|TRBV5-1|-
TGCGCCAGCAGCTTGGGGTTTACTGGGGAGCTGTTTTTT
CASSLGFTGELFF
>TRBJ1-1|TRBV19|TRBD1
TGTGCCAGTAGTTCGGGACAGTTTAACACTGAAGCTTTCTTT
CASSSGQFNTEAFF
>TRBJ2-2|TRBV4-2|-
TGTGCCAGCAGCCAAGTCGAGAGGGCTCACGCCGGGGAGCTGTTTTTT
CASSQVERAHAGELFF
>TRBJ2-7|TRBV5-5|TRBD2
TGTGCCAGCAGCTTTACTAGCGGGAGCCACGAGCAGTACTTC
CASSFTSGSHEQYF
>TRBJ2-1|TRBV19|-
TGTGCCAGTAGTATTCTACCCCGGGGTGAGCAGTTCTTC
CASSILPRGEQFF
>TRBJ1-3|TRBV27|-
TGTGCCAGCAGTTCCAGGGGTGCCGGAAACACCATATATTTT
CASSSRGAGNTIYF
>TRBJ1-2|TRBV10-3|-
TGTGCCATCAGTGAGTCGTTCAGGGAACGCGGCTACACCTTC
CAISESFRERGYTF
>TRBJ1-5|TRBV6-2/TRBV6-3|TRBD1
TGTGCCAGCAGTTACTCGTTACAGGGGAGTCATCAGCCCCAGCATTTT
CASSYSLQGSHQPQHF
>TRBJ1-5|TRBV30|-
TGTGCCTGGAGTGCGGGCAGGGATCAGCCCCAGCATTTT
CAWSAGRDQPQHF
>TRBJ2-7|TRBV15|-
TGTGCCACCAGCAGGCCCGGACACCTGGAATACGAGCAGTACTTC
CATSRPGHLEYEQYF
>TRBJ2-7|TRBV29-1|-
TGCAGCGTTGACCGGCGGGGAAACTCCTACGAGCAGTACTTC
CSVDRRGNSYEQYF
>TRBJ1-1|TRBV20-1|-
TGCAGTGCGTTAGGCGGGAAGGCTTTCTTT
CSALGGKAFF
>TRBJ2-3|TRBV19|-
TGTGCCAGTAGTGCTAACAGAGCAGATACGCAGTATTTT
CASSANRADTQYF
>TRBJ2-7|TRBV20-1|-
TGCAGTGCTAGTCCGACTATCCTCTCCTACGAGCAGTACTTC
CSASPTILSYEQYF
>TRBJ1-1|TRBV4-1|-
TGCGCCAGCAGCGCTCAGGGTAACACTGAAGCTTTCTTT
CASSAQGNTEAFF
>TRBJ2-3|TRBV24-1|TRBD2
TGTGCCACCAGTGACTATAGCGGGAGGGCCTTTGGAGATACGCAGTATTTT
CATSDYSGRAFGDTQYF